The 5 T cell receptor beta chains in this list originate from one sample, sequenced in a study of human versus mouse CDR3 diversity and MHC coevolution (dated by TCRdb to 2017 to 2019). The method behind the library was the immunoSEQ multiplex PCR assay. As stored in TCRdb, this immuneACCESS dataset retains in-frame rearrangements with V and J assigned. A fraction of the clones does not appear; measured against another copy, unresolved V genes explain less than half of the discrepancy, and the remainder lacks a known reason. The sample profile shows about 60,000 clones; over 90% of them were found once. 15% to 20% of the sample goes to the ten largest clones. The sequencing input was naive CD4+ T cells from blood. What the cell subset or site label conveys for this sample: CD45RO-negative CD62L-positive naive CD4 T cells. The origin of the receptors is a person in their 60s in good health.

Here the CDR3 DNA reads TGTGCCAGCAGTTTAAACAGGGGCCAGGAGACCCAGTACTTC. Translation: CASSLNRGQETQYF. The genes are TRBV27 and TRBJ2-5; TRBD1 agrees at 7 bases. The CDR3 is 14 residues long. V was pared by 2 bases and J by 5 bases, with 5 bases of the junction left unmatched. CDR1 is MNHEY, CDR2 SMNVEV, per germline (reference sequence).

The CDR3 sequence is CASSSLSGSGLTQYF. The DNA of the CDR3 is TGTGCCAGCAGTTCGCTTAGCGGGAGCGGCTTAACCCAGTACTTC. V is TRBV27 and J is TRBJ2-5, with 9 bases identical to TRBD2. V lost 4 bases to trimming and J lost 8 bases; unmatched junction nucleotides: 11. The CDR3 loop spans 15 amino acids. The germline V gene encodes CDR1 MNHEY and CDR2 SMNVEV (reference sequence).

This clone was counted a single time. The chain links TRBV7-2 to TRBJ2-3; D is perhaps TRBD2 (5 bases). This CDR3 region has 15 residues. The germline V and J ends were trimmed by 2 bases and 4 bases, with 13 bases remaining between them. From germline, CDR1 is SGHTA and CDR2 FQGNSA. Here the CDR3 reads CASSLSPGSPDTQYF. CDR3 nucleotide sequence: TGTGCCAGCAGCTTATCTCCGGGAAGTCCAGATACGCAGTATTTT. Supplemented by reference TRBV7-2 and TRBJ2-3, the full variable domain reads GAGVSQSPSNKVTEKGKDVELRCDPISGHTALYWYRQSLGQGLEFLIYFQGNSAPDKSGLPSDRFSAERTGGSVSTLTIQRTQQEDSAVYLCASSLSPGSPDTQYFGPGTRLTVL.

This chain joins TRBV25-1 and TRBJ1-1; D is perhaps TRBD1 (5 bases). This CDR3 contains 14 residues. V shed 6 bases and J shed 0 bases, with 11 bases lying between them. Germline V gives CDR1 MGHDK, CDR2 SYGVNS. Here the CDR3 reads CASSPGGVNTEAFF. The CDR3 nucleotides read TGTGCCAGCAGCCCGGGGGGGGTGAACACTGAAGCTTTCTTT.

Written as DNA, the CDR3 is TGTGCCAGCTCACCACCGAATACAGGGAGCTACAATGAGCAGTTCTTC. It encodes CASSPPNTGSYNEQFF. The genes are TRBV18 and TRBJ2-1; D is possibly TRBD1 (6 bases). V lost 0 bases, J lost 3 bases, and 12 bases lay in between. Germline values: CDR1 KGHSH, CDR2 LQKENI. The CDR3 runs to 16 residues.